This note documents a single TCR beta chain sequence. Here immunoSEQ multiplex PCR was the method, and the copy in TCRdb shows in-frame clones only, minus some. The sample lists around 86,000 clones, roughly 91% occurring once. This record belongs to a study of T cell changes during pregnancy in multiple sclerosis. Germline assignment: CDR1 LGHNA and CDR2 YNFKEQ. V shed 0 bases, J shed 8 bases, and the junction held 10 bases outside the gene matches. The CDR3 loop spans 18 amino acids. The rearrangement joins TRBV4-2 to TRBJ2-1; the match to TRBD2 covers 13 bases. Sequencing was performed on peripheral blood, taken in the first trimester of pregnancy. The TCR sequence derives from a female donor with multiple sclerosis, enrolled in a pregnancy study. CDR3 nucleotide sequence: TGTGCCAGCAGCCAAGATGCCCGACTAGCGGGGGGAACCGATGAGCAGTTCTTC. This encodes CASSQDARLAGGTDEQFF.